This T cell receptor beta chain was obtained from a study of T cell responses to AZD1222 COVID-19 vaccine. This CDR3 comprises 13 residues. Trimming left V 6 bases short and J 11 bases short, with 18 bases between. Per germline, CDR1 SGHRS and CDR2 YFSETQ. Remarks on this clone: Its cognate antigen is unknown.

The method was immunoSEQ multiplex PCR; TCRdb's version includes in-frame clones alone and lacks a portion of them. The sample shows more than 95,000 clones, 75% to 90% of them seen only once. Whole-study results and caveats: Spike was spanned by vaccine-associated CD4 TCRs, with dominance at 160-218 and 743-854. None of the repertoires were sampled until the peak T cell response had passed.

This chain uses TRBV5-1 with TRBJ2-1, with D perhaps matching TRBD2 (6 bases). The source was peripheral blood, collected on day 0 of MenACWY control vaccination. This TCR came from an adult in good health. CDR3 amino acids: CASTTQLATQQFF. CDR3 coding DNA: TGCGCCAGCACCACCCAACTAGCTACCCAGCAGTTCTTC.